These 7 T cell receptor beta chains share one sample of origin, sequenced in a study of T-cell memory formation after mild COVID-19. TCRdb passed the 5' RACE reads through MiXCR, listing each CDR3 protein once. The repertoire holds some 320,000 distinct CDR3 sequences, with 15% to 20% as singletons. The sequencing sample was made of PBMCs or a T cell subset sorted from them (not recorded which). All receptors come from a man in his late teens or twenties who had mild COVID-19 (a few samples of this study predate the infection). Cell type and time point are not known.

The chain recombines TRBV3-1 with TRBJ2-1; D remains unclear. CDR3 length: 11 residues. The V and J ends lost 0 bases and 16 bases respectively, with 10 bases between them. Germline V lookup: CDR1 LGHDT, CDR2 YNNKEL (reference sequence). The CDR3 loop is CASSQEGPVFF. CDR3 sequence (DNA): TGTGCCAGCAGCCAAGAAGGGCCGGTTTTCTTC.

This clonotype was seen ten or more times. V gene TRBV7-9 combines with J gene TRBJ1-5; the match to TRBD1 covers 7 bases. The CDR3 has 14 residues. The trim removed 5 bases at V and 2 bases at J, leaving 3 bases unmatched. CDR1 and CDR2 (germline): SEHNR, FQNEAQ (reference sequence). This CDR3 reads CASSLGQGNQPQHF. The CDR3 DNA sequence: TGTGCCAGCAGCCTCGGACAGGGCAATCAGCCCCAGCATTTT.

This clonotype was seen repeatedly, ten times or more. V and J are TRBV7-9 and TRBJ1-2, with D maybe TRBD1 (5 bases). Germline lookup yields CDR1 SEHNR and CDR2 FQNEAQ (reference sequence). This CDR3 is 14 amino acids long. V was trimmed by 0 bases and J by 3 bases, leaving 8 bases between them. The CDR3 sequence is CASSLAGTDYGYTF. The DNA of the CDR3 is TGTGCCAGCAGCTTAGCAGGGACTGACTATGGCTACACCTTC.

The V call is TRBV25-1, the J call TRBJ2-4; D perhaps matches TRBD1 (5 bases). Trimming cost V 4 bases and J 1 base, with 5 bases left between them. Germline V lookup: CDR1 MGHDK, CDR2 SYGVNS. CDR3 length: 13 amino acids. The CDR3 is CASSAGAKNIQYF. The CDR3 nucleotides read TGTGCCAGCAGTGCAGGGGCCAAAAACATTCAGTACTTC.

This clonotype has a handful of counts. V usage is TRBV29-1 and J usage is TRBJ1-1; tentatively, D is TRBD1 (5 bases). The CDR3 covers 16 residues. Germline V gene sequence: CDR1 SQVTM, CDR2 ANQGSEA. V was cut by 4 bases and J by 11 bases, with 29 bases left in between. The CDR3, as DNA: TGCAGCGTTGGAGAAAAGGCAGACGGTTGGGGGATTGACGCTTTCTTT. Translated, it gives CSVGEKADGWGIDAFF.

This clonotype has just a few counts. The chain recombines TRBV5-1 with TRBJ1-1; 9 nucleotides line up with TRBD1. CDR1 and CDR2 from the germline V gene are SGHRS and YFSETQ. After removal of 3 bases from V and 4 bases from J, the junction contained 7 bases not matched to a gene. This CDR3 has 15 residues. The CDR3, as DNA: TGCGCCAGCAGCTCGACGGGACAGGGCCCCACTGAAGCTTTCTTT. Encoded protein: CASSSTGQGPTEAFF.

The chain joins TRBV13 to TRBJ2-3; 8 nucleotides agree with TRBD2. The CDR3 extends over 18 amino acids. The germline V gene has CDR1 PRHDT and CDR2 FYEKMQ (reference sequence). Losses at the gene ends were 5 bases for V and 0 bases for J; bases not matched to a gene: 13. CDR3 amino acids: CASSQTLSGGRSTDTQYF. Written as DNA, the CDR3 is TGTGCCAGCAGCCAAACCCTCAGCGGGGGCCGTAGCACAGATACGCAGTATTTT.